This TCR beta chain was documented in a study of T cells in localized non-small cell lung cancer. Study observations and caveats: T cell clonality was highest in uninvolved adjacent lung, above tumor. In adjacent lung appeared a median around 57 of the top 100 tumor clones. With higher T cell density in blood came longer overall survival. Sequencing was restricted to one tumor region; therefore, heterogeneity remains possible.

The assay was immunoSEQ multiplex PCR, and TCRdb's table has in-frame clones only and misses some. The repertoire holds tens of thousands of clones, with approximately 84% as singletons. V was cut by 6 bases and J by 3 bases, with 14 bases left in between. The germline gives CDR1 SGHRS, CDR2 YFSETQ. This CDR3 contains 14 residues. Remarks on this clone: As yet, its antigen is unknown.

The receptor was derived from a female donor over 55 with stage I lung adenocarcinoma. The sample in question was peripheral blood, obtained before any cancer treatment. The V call is TRBV5-1, the J call TRBJ2-3, with D perhaps assigned TRBD1 or TRBD2 (6 bases each). The CDR3 loop is CASKQGGLTDTQYF. The CDR3 DNA sequence: TGCGCCAGCAAACAGGGAGGTTTGACAGATACGCAGTATTTT.